Listed here are 20 T cell receptor beta chains from one sample, sequenced in a study of blood T cell repertoires in COVID-19. The method was immunoSEQ multiplex PCR; TCRdb's version includes in-frame clones alone and lacks a portion of them. The table lists about 50,000 clones, around nine tenths of them singletons. Sequencing used peripheral blood. These receptors were obtained from a human donor in a cohort sampled during active COVID-19.

This rearrangement joins TRBV6-2 or TRBV6-3 to TRBJ1-6, with D hard to call. The CDR3 loop spans 17 amino acids. Germline assignment: CDR1 MNHEY and CDR2 SVGEGT. With 0 bases removed from V and 4 bases from J, the gap between germline ends came to 13 bases. This CDR3 is CASSYSTGAIYNSPLHF. The DNA of the CDR3 is TGTGCCAGCAGTTACTCGACTGGAGCCATTTATAATTCACCCCTCCACTTT.

The chain is built from TRBV25-1 and TRBJ1-6; 7 positions agree with TRBD1. Germline trimming cut 1 base from V and 10 bases from J; bases unmatched to any gene: 7. This CDR3 is built from 15 residues. Germline V CDR1 and CDR2: MGHDK, SYGVNS. CDR3 region: CASSESGGGNSPLHF. The DNA for the CDR3 is TGTGCCAGCAGTGAATCAGGGGGAGGTAACTCACCCCTCCACTTT.

For this clone: At one end the junction does not follow the germline gene, possibly because of a read error. CDR3 sequence: CSGERTSENEQFF. The CDR3 DNA sequence: TGCAGCGGTGAACGGACTAGCGAAAATGAGCAGTTCTTC. The rearrangement links TRBV29-1 to TRBJ2-1; 9 bases agree with TRBD2. The CDR3 totals 13 residues. The germline gives CDR1 SQVTM, CDR2 ANQGSEA.

The gene calls are TRBV6-2 or TRBV6-3 and TRBJ2-1; TRBD2 aligns across 13 bases. The length of the CDR3 is 17 residues. CDR1 MNHEY and CDR2 SVGEGT come from the germline V gene. With 4 bases clipped from V and 4 bases from J, the junction kept 7 bases outside the gene matches. In DNA form, the CDR3 reads TGTGCCAGCAGTTCACGCCTGACTAGCGGGAGGTACAATGAGCAGTTCTTC. This translates into CASSSRLTSGRYNEQFF.

The V gene is TRBV11-3, the J gene TRBJ1-3; weak D call: TRBD1 (5 bases). The germline V gene has CDR1 SGHNT and CDR2 YENEEA. This CDR3 has 15 residues. V was trimmed by 4 bases and J by 4 bases, leaving 14 bases between them. Written as DNA, the CDR3 is TGTGCCAGCAGCTCCCTCCAGGGAGGAGGAAACACCATATATTTT. Translated: CASSSLQGGGNTIYF.

The rearrangement links TRBV5-1 to TRBJ2-7; maybe TRBD1 (6 bases). With 4 bases removed from V and 2 bases from J, the gap between germline ends came to 16 bases. The CDR3 loop spans 15 amino acids. Germline V gene sequence: CDR1 SGHRS, CDR2 YFSETQ. CDR3 bases: TGCGCCAGCAGCCTATACCGGGACACTACCTACGAGCAGTACGTC. The encoded protein is CASSLYRDTTYEQYV.

V gene TRBV20-1 combines with J gene TRBJ2-1; 7 nucleotides agree with TRBD2. Trimming cost V 3 bases and J 4 bases; bases outside gene matches: 6. Looked up from germline, CDR1 is DFQATT and CDR2 is SNEGSKA (reference sequence). The CDR3 spans 14 residues. DNA for the CDR3: TGCAGTGCTAGTGGCGGGAGCGGGTACAATGAGCAGTTCTTC. Its translation: CSASGGSGYNEQFF.

The chain joins TRBV9 to TRBJ2-1; 8 bases are shared with TRBD1. In germline, CDR1 is SGDLS, CDR2 YYNGEE. V trimming: 0 bases; J trimming: 6 bases; junction bases outside the gene matches: 5. The CDR3 runs 15 residues. The CDR3 DNA is TGTGCCAGCAGCGTAGGTCCAGGGGGCTTCAATGAGCAGTTCTTC. Translated, it gives CASSVGPGGFNEQFF.

The chain has TRBV29-1 and TRBJ2-4; maybe TRBD2 (7 bases). Trimming took 0 bases from V and 3 from J, leaving 12 bases between them. The CDR3 extends over 15 amino acids. Germline CDR1 reads SQVTM; CDR2 reads ANQGSEA. CDR3 sequence: CSVEEGGAGKNIQYF. CDR3 nucleotides: TGCAGCGTTGAAGAGGGGGGGGCTGGCAAAAACATTCAGTACTTC.

This clone was seen only once. The genes are TRBV19 and TRBJ1-2; 9 bases line up with TRBD1. Germline V lookup: CDR1 LNHDA, CDR2 SQIVND (reference sequence). V lost 6 bases, J lost 5 bases, and 7 bases stayed unmatched. This CDR3 has 14 residues. The CDR3 here is CASRAGQGRYGYTF. CDR3 DNA sequence: TGTGCCAGTAGAGCCGGACAGGGGAGATATGGCTACACCTTC.

The chain recombines TRBV18 with TRBJ2-6; 10 bases agree with TRBD1. This CDR3 region has 18 residues. The J segment lost 1 base and the V segment lost 3 bases, leaving 6 bases of the junction unmatched. Per germline, CDR1 KGHSH and CDR2 LQKENI. The CDR3 nucleotides are TGTGCCAGCTCACCTTGGACAGGGGGTTTTTCTGGGGCCAACGTCCTGACTTTC. Translating gives CASSPWTGGFSGANVLTF.

The chain recombines TRBV6-5 with TRBJ2-7, with D maybe TRBD2 (5 bases). V was cut by 10 bases and J by 3 bases, with 16 bases left in between. CDR3 length: 13 residues. CDR1 and CDR2 (germline): MNHEY, SVGAGI. CDR3 coding DNA: TGTGCCACCAAGTCGGACTTATACTACGAGCAGTACTTC. It encodes CATKSDLYYEQYF.

The genes are TRBV9 and TRBJ1-1, with 7 bases matching TRBD1. The CDR3 totals 14 residues. From germline, CDR1 is SGDLS and CDR2 YYNGEE. With V trimmed by 3 bases and J by 7 bases, 9 bases remained unmatched. The CDR3 DNA reads as TGTGCCAGCAGCGGGCAGACAGGGTCCGGTGAAGCTTTCTTT. Its protein is CASSGQTGSGEAFF.

The rearrangement uses TRBV7-3 and TRBJ1-4; D is undetermined. Germline V gene lookup returns CDR1 SGHTA and CDR2 FQGTGA. Trimming pared 1 base from V and 1 base from J, leaving 10 bases between. The CDR3 has 16 residues. CDR3 sequence: CASSLMGRQTNEKLFF. CDR3 coding DNA: TGTGCCAGCAGCTTAATGGGGAGACAAACTAATGAAAAACTGTTTTTT.

The chain links TRBV7-2 to TRBJ2-4, with 8 bases fitting TRBD2. CDR1 is SGHTA, CDR2 FQGNSA, per germline. V lost 3 bases to trimming and J lost 3 bases; unmatched junction nucleotides: 7. This CDR3 has 16 amino acids. In nucleotides, the CDR3 is TGTGCCAGCAGCTTCACTAGCGGAGGGCACAAAAACATTCAGTACTTC. Translated: CASSFTSGGHKNIQYF.

This chain links TRBV5-1 with TRBJ1-4, with 7 bases matching TRBD1. Germline values: CDR1 SGHRS, CDR2 YFSETQ. J was trimmed by 5 bases and V by 4 bases; bases with no gene match: 11. This CDR3 is 16 amino acids long. CDR3 region: CASSTGTTGRNEKLFF. In DNA form, the CDR3 reads TGCGCCAGCAGCACGGGGACGACAGGGCGGAATGAAAAACTGTTTTTT.

The V and J genes are TRBV7-8 and TRBJ1-2; the D gene is possibly TRBD1 (6 bases). The CDR3 has 13 residues. V shed 3 bases and J shed 8 bases, with 13 bases lying between them. CDR1 SGHVS and CDR2 FQNEAQ come from the germline V gene. As DNA, the CDR3 is TGTGCCAGCAGCTTTGCGGGGGGCAACGGCTACACCTTC. It yields the protein CASSFAGGNGYTF.

This chain connects TRBV7-2 to TRBJ1-5; no clear D gene. Trimming took off 5 bases at V and 6 bases at J, with 17 bases between the two ends. The CDR3 is made up of 15 amino acids. Germline assignment: CDR1 SGHTA and CDR2 FQGNSA. CDR3 DNA: TGTGCCAGCAGCCCCACCCCGGGAGTGGGTCAGCCCCAGCATTTT. Its translation: CASSPTPGVGQPQHF. The variable domain in full, completed from reference TRBV7-2 and TRBJ1-5, reads GAGVSQSPSNKVTEKGKDVELRCDPISGHTALYWYRQSLGQGLEFLIYFQGNSAPDKSGLPSDRFSAERTGGSVSTLTIQRTQQEDSAVYLCASSPTPGVGQPQHFGDGTRLSIL.

This clone is a singleton in its sample. The chain is built from TRBV19 and TRBJ2-7; the match to TRBD1 covers 7 bases. Germline loops: CDR1 LNHDA, CDR2 SQIVND (reference sequence). V lost 0 bases to trimming and J lost 2 bases; unmatched junction nucleotides: 7. The CDR3 consists of 16 residues. The CDR3 bases are TGTGCCAGTAGTATAGAGGGACAGCCGGCCCCCTACGAGCAGTACGTC. This sequence encodes CASSIEGQPAPYEQYV.

This chain links TRBV7-3 with TRBJ2-7; 7 bases map to TRBD1. The CDR3 is made up of 13 amino acids. Germline V gene data show CDR1 as SGHTA and CDR2 as FQGTGA. Unmatched junction bases numbered 1, after V lost 4 bases and J lost 1 base. The CDR3 here is CASSSDRSYEQYF. The CDR3 region has the DNA TGTGCCAGCAGCTCGGACAGGTCCTACGAGCAGTACTTC. The whole variable domain, remainder taken from reference TRBV7-3 and TRBJ2-7, is GAGVSQTPSNKVTEKGKYVELRCDPISGHTALYWYRQSLGQGPEFLIYFQGTGAADDSGLPNDRFFAVRPEGSVSTLKIQRTERGDSAVYLCASSSDRSYEQYFGPGTRLTVT.